The 14 T cell receptor beta chains listed next were all sequenced from one sample in a study of blood T cell repertoires in COVID-19. TCRdb keeps only in-frame clones here, not all; method: immunoSEQ multiplex PCR. The table shows approximately 160,000 clones, with roughly nine tenths occurring only once. Sequencing was performed on peripheral blood. The receptor source for this set is a woman aged 70 to 79 with acute or convalescent COVID-19.

The rearrangement uses TRBV18 and TRBJ2-7, with 8 bases matching TRBD1. CDR1 and CDR2 from the germline V gene are KGHSH and LQKENI. The CDR3 is 15 residues long. The trim removed 3 bases at V and 7 bases at J, leaving 11 bases unmatched. The CDR3 nucleotides are TGTGCCAGCTCACCCCGGGACAGGCTTACGAGGGAGCAGTACTTC. Translating gives CASSPRDRLTREQYF.

This clone was recorded once. The rearrangement uses TRBV4-1 and TRBJ1-1, with D unresolved. The germline gives CDR1 MGHRA, CDR2 YSYEKL. The CDR3 is 15 residues long. The V gene lost 0 bases and the J gene lost 1 base, with 9 bases spanning the gap. CDR3 in amino acids: CASSQDGLGNTEAFF. For the CDR3, the DNA is TGCGCCAGCAGCCAAGACGGGTTGGGGAACACTGAAGCTTTCTTT.

The chain employs TRBV7-9 and TRBJ1-3, with 8 positions matching TRBD1. V lost 4 bases and J lost 1; bases outside the gene matches: 12. The V gene's germline CDR1 is SEHNR and CDR2 FQNEAQ (reference sequence). This CDR3 has 18 amino acids. The CDR3, as DNA: TGTGCCAGCAGCTCGAATTTCGGACAGGGTCTATCTGGAAACACCATATATTTT. Protein sequence: CASSSNFGQGLSGNTIYF.

The V gene is TRBV7-9, the J gene TRBJ2-3, with TRBD2 identical over 12 bases. V lost 2 bases to trimming and J lost 1 base; unmatched junction nucleotides: 4. The CDR3 covers 17 residues. Germline V gene sequence: CDR1 SEHNR, CDR2 FQNEAQ (reference sequence). For the CDR3, the DNA is TGTGCCAGCAGCTTACAACGACTAGCGGGGGGCACAGATACGCAGTATTTT. Its protein is CASSLQRLAGGTDTQYF.

This chain links TRBV5-1 with TRBJ1-3; 7 bases map to TRBD1. Per germline, CDR1 SGHRS and CDR2 YFSETQ. The CDR3 totals 14 residues. V was pared by 8 bases and J by 2 bases, with 7 bases of the junction left unmatched. The CDR3 DNA reads TGCGCCAGTGCAACAGGGGAGCCTGGAAACACCATATATTTT. Translated: CASATGEPGNTIYF.

J is TRBJ2-7 and V is TRBV30; 9 bases line up with TRBD1. J lost 0 bases, V lost 3 bases, and 18 bases had no gene match. Germline CDR1 reads GTSNPN; CDR2 reads SVGIG (reference sequence). The CDR3 has 19 amino acids. The CDR3 DNA reads TGTGCCTGGAGGTCCTCTGCCTCGGGACAGGGCCTAAGCTCCTACGAGCAGTACTTC. As protein: CAWRSSASGQGLSSYEQYF.

This sequence joins TRBV3-1 (or the pseudogene TRBV3-2) and TRBJ2-7; 12 bases align to TRBD2. Losses at the gene ends were 3 bases for V and 0 bases for J; bases not matched to a gene: 9. Germline V gives CDR1 LGHDT, CDR2 YNNKEL (reference sequence). The CDR3 sequence is 18 residues long. In nucleotides, the CDR3 is TGTGCCAGCAGCCACCGGACTAGCGGGGCCTATATCTCCTACGAGCAGTACTTC. Its protein is CASSHRTSGAYISYEQYF.

The gene calls are TRBV2 and TRBJ2-1; 7 positions match TRBD1. Germline V gene sequence: CDR1 SNHLY, CDR2 FYNNEI. Trimming removed 7 bases from V and 0 bases from J; junction bases left unmatched: 12. This CDR3 has 17 amino acids. The CDR3 loop is CASNKVSGQSSYNEQFF. CDR3 DNA: TGTGCCAGCAACAAGGTATCGGGACAGAGCTCCTACAATGAGCAGTTCTTC.

The chain links TRBV28 to TRBJ1-6; no reliable D call. Germline V gene lookup returns CDR1 MDHEN and CDR2 SYDVKM. The CDR3 consists of 14 residues. V lost 3 bases and J 10 bases, leaving 13 bases between the germline ends. CDR3 in amino acids: CASSLASTWSPLHF. For the CDR3, the DNA is TGTGCCAGCAGTTTGGCCTCGACTTGGTCACCCCTCCACTTT.

The CDR3 nucleotides are TGTGCCAGCAGCCAAGGTTTGACAGCCATTTATGGCTACACCTTC. Translated, it gives CASSQGLTAIYGYTF. This sequence joins TRBV3-1 (or the pseudogene TRBV3-2) and TRBJ1-2, with D possibly being TRBD1 (5 bases). This CDR3 contains 15 residues. V was shortened by 1 base and J by 5 bases, with 14 bases between the two germline ends. Germline V gene lookup returns CDR1 LGHDT and CDR2 YNNKEL (reference sequence).

Regarding this clone: Other DNA sequences within the sample encode an identical CDR3. The chain links TRBV2 to TRBJ1-2; D is possibly TRBD1 (6 bases). The V gene lost 5 bases and the J gene lost 1 base, with 8 bases spanning the gap. CDR1 SNHLY and CDR2 FYNNEI come from the germline V gene. The CDR3 covers 13 residues. The CDR3 bases are TGTGCCAGCAGTCTGGACAGTAACTATGGCTACACCTTC. It specifies CASSLDSNYGYTF.

This clone was detected once. The genes are TRBV7-2 and TRBJ2-2; perhaps TRBD2 as D (5 bases). Germline lookup yields CDR1 SGHTA and CDR2 FQGNSA. V was cut by 1 base and J by 0 bases, with 9 bases left in between. The CDR3 is 16 amino acids. CDR3 coding DNA: TGTGCCAGCAGCTTAGTCTCCGGGGCGAACACCGGGGAGCTGTTTTTT. This codes for CASSLVSGANTGELFF.

The rearrangement links TRBV18 to TRBJ2-3; 9 positions agree with TRBD2. Per germline, CDR1 KGHSH and CDR2 LQKENI. J gave up 2 bases and V 3 bases, and 9 bases lay outside the gene matches. The CDR3 covers 17 residues. The CDR3 is CASSPLRVAGATDTQYF. The CDR3 DNA follows: TGTGCCAGCTCACCCCTCCGGGTAGCGGGGGCCACAGATACGCAGTATTTT.

V gene TRBV1 combines with J gene TRBJ1-1; the D segment call TRBD1 is taken from the table without a DNA check. TRBV1 is reported as a pseudogene. The CDR3 contains 19 residues. CDR3 region: CTSSPYVRQGLIMNTEAFF. CDR3 nucleotide sequence: TGCACCAGCAGCCCCTACGTCCGACAGGGCCTAATAATGAACACTGAAGCTTTCTTT.